This T cell receptor (beta chain) was recorded in a study of blood T cell repertoires in COVID-19. Whole-study context: Acute-phase and convalescent COVID-19 samples originated in the United States, Italy and Spain. Sources were T cells, B-cell-depleted T cells, or PBMCs; the material itself was cDNA or gDNA.

Followed over time, Seattle patients had been enrolled while infection was active. Germline V gives CDR1 GTSNPN, CDR2 SVGIG (reference sequence). The V gene lost 1 base and the J gene lost 3 bases, with 15 bases spanning the gap. The CDR3 is made up of 15 amino acids. Methods used by the authors: Amplification of reference gene primers provided the estimated nucleated cell counts. Some clones are missing from TCRdb's copy, which holds only in-frame ones; the method was immunoSEQ multiplex PCR. The DNA was the basis for D and trimming; V, J and clone size are from that table. The sample lists 95,000 to 150,000 clones; approximately 74% were seen once.

This TCR derives from a man at least 80 years old with COVID-19, enrolled during active disease. Sequencing was carried out using peripheral blood. J is TRBJ1-1 and V is TRBV30; D call uncertain. The CDR3 here is CAWSDSGRGDTEAFF. The CDR3 bases are TGTGCCTGGAGTGACAGCGGCCGGGGTGACACTGAAGCTTTCTTT.